These 14 T cell receptor beta chains were sequenced from one sample in a study of CD8 T cells in Susac syndrome. Reverse transcription of about 0.45 to 1 ug RNA was performed with random hexamers. TCRdb reprocessed the immunoSEQ multiplex PCR reads with MiXCR, giving one entry per CDR3 protein. The table has about 180,000 distinct CDR3 sequences, about 95% seen once. Sequenced input: CD4+ T cells from PBMCs. The origin of the receptors is a human donor with Susac syndrome.

The chain uses TRBV7-8 and TRBJ2-1; 7 nucleotides agree with TRBD2. The CDR3 extends over 15 amino acids. Per the germline V gene, CDR1 is SGHVS and CDR2 is FQNEAQ. V dropped 4 bases and J dropped 4; count of bases not matched to a gene: 7. The CDR3 nucleotides read TGTGCCAGCAGCTCCAAGCGGGGTGCTTACAATGAGCAGTTCTTC. Translating it yields CASSSKRGAYNEQFF. The full variable domain, with the rest looked up from reference TRBV7-8 and TRBJ2-1, is GAGVSQSPRYKVAKRGQDVALRCDPISGHVSLFWYQQALGQGPEFLTYFQNEAQLDKSGLPSDRFFAERPEGSVSTLKIQRTQQEDSAVYLCASSSKRGAYNEQFFGPGTRLTVL.

The rearrangement uses TRBV7-2 and TRBJ2-5, with TRBD2 matching 8 bases. Germline trimming cut 1 base from V and 4 bases from J; bases unmatched to any gene: 5. This CDR3 is built from 15 residues. CDR1 and CDR2 from the germline V gene are SGHTA and FQGNSA. The CDR3 loop reads CASSLVGTSRETQYF. DNA of the CDR3: TGTGCCAGCAGCTTAGTCGGGACTAGTAGAGAGACCCAGTACTTC.

This clonotype showed up just once. The J gene is TRBJ2-7, the V gene TRBV7-2; 7 bases agree with TRBD1. The CDR3 is made up of 14 amino acids. V was clipped by 0 bases and J by 3 bases; unmatched bases: 2. Germline lookup yields CDR1 SGHTA and CDR2 FQGNSA. The CDR3 sequence is CASSLAGQVYEQYF. The CDR3 DNA sequence: TGTGCCAGCAGCTTAGCCGGACAGGTCTACGAGCAGTACTTC.

This chain uses TRBV27 with TRBJ2-7, with 8 bases identical to TRBD2. Germline lookup yields CDR1 MNHEY and CDR2 SMNVEV (reference sequence). This CDR3 comprises 14 residues. Trimming removed 3 bases from V and 2 bases from J; junction bases left unmatched: 3. CDR3 sequence: CASSFPGGAYEQYF. CDR3 nucleotide sequence: TGTGCCAGCAGTTTCCCCGGGGGGGCCTACGAGCAGTACTTC.

This chain joins TRBV12-3 or TRBV12-4 and TRBJ2-7, with 8 bases matching TRBD2. This CDR3 comprises 14 residues. The J segment lost 6 bases and the V segment lost 4 bases, leaving 8 bases of the junction unmatched. The CDR3, as DNA: TGTGCCAGCAGTTCAGGGACTAGTATGGGCGAGCAGTACTTC. Translating it yields CASSSGTSMGEQYF.

The V call is TRBV20-1, the J call TRBJ2-5; D is ambiguous. This CDR3 is 14 amino acids long. Germline assignment: CDR1 DFQATT and CDR2 SNEGSKA (reference sequence). The V end lost 2 bases, the J end lost 0 bases, and 10 bases lay between the germline ends. CDR3 nucleotides: TGCAGTGCTAGAAACGCCGAGTACCAAGAGACCCAGTACTTC. Translated: CSARNAEYQETQYF.

This clonotype occurred a few times. The rearrangement joins TRBV7-9 to TRBJ2-1, with TRBD2 matching over 8 bases. The length of the CDR3 is 15 residues. V shed 6 bases and J 0 bases; nucleotides not matched to a gene: 4. Germline loops: CDR1 SEHNR, CDR2 FQNEAQ (reference sequence). The CDR3 region is CASRSGTSSYNEQFF. The DNA of the CDR3 is TGTGCCAGCAGGTCCGGGACTAGCTCCTACAATGAGCAGTTCTTC.

This sequence joins TRBV20-1 and TRBJ1-3; no firm D call. The CDR3 covers 13 residues. Germline lookup yields CDR1 DFQATT and CDR2 SNEGSKA (reference sequence). Deletions cut 6 bases from V and 4 bases from J, with 13 bases between. The DNA of the CDR3 is TGCAGTGCCCGAGAGGGTCCCGGAAACACCATATATTTT. It translates to CSAREGPGNTIYF.

The chain joins TRBV28 to TRBJ1-1; 9 positions match TRBD1. This CDR3 region has 16 residues. Unmatched junction bases numbered 14, after V lost 4 bases and J lost 8 bases. Germline V gives CDR1 MDHEN, CDR2 SYDVKM. CDR3 loop: CASSYLSGQGEREAFF. For the CDR3, the DNA is TGTGCCAGCAGTTATCTTTCGGGACAGGGCGAACGGGAAGCTTTCTTT.

This chain joins TRBV30 and TRBJ1-1; D is unresolved. Trimming took off 2 bases at V and 2 bases at J, with 9 bases between the two ends. The CDR3 spans 13 residues. CDR1 GTSNPN and CDR2 SVGIG come from the germline V gene (reference sequence). CDR3 nucleotides: TGTGCCTGGAGTTGGGAGTCTAACACTGAAGCTTTCTTT. Its translation is CAWSWESNTEAFF.

The V call is TRBV11-2, the J call TRBJ2-1, with 9 bases fitting TRBD2. Per the germline V gene, CDR1 is SGHAT and CDR2 is FQNNGV. This CDR3 region has 14 residues. Trimming at V came to 2 bases and at J to 8 bases, leaving 4 bases not matched to a gene. The CDR3 is CASSLQLAGYEQFF. In nucleotides, the CDR3 is TGTGCCAGCAGCTTACAGCTAGCGGGATATGAGCAGTTCTTC.

This sequence joins TRBV11-2 and TRBJ1-5; D gene unclear. V was clipped by 3 bases and J by 6 bases, with 6 bases between them. This CDR3 has 12 residues. Germline V gene sequence: CDR1 SGHAT, CDR2 FQNNGV. The CDR3 region is CASSFGTQPQHF. The CDR3 nucleotides are TGTGCCAGCAGCTTCGGTACTCAGCCCCAGCATTTT.

The chain carries TRBV19 and TRBJ2-1, with a tentative D call TRBD2 (6 bases). The CDR3 totals 16 residues. Trimming pared 3 bases from V and 4 bases from J, leaving 16 bases between. Per the germline V gene, CDR1 is LNHDA and CDR2 is SQIVND (reference sequence). The CDR3 here is CASSMGGTRGYNEQFF. CDR3 nucleotides: TGTGCCAGTAGTATGGGGGGAACCCGAGGGTACAATGAGCAGTTCTTC.

A single count supports this clonotype. V is TRBV7-9 and J is TRBJ2-1, with D uncertain. The V end was cut by 5 bases, the J end by 2 bases, with 13 bases between. CDR3 size: 15 residues. Germline V lookup: CDR1 SEHNR, CDR2 FQNEAQ (reference sequence). As DNA, the CDR3 is TGTGCCAGCAGCCTACCGGACGGCCCCTACAATGAGCAGTTCTTC. This sequence encodes CASSLPDGPYNEQFF.